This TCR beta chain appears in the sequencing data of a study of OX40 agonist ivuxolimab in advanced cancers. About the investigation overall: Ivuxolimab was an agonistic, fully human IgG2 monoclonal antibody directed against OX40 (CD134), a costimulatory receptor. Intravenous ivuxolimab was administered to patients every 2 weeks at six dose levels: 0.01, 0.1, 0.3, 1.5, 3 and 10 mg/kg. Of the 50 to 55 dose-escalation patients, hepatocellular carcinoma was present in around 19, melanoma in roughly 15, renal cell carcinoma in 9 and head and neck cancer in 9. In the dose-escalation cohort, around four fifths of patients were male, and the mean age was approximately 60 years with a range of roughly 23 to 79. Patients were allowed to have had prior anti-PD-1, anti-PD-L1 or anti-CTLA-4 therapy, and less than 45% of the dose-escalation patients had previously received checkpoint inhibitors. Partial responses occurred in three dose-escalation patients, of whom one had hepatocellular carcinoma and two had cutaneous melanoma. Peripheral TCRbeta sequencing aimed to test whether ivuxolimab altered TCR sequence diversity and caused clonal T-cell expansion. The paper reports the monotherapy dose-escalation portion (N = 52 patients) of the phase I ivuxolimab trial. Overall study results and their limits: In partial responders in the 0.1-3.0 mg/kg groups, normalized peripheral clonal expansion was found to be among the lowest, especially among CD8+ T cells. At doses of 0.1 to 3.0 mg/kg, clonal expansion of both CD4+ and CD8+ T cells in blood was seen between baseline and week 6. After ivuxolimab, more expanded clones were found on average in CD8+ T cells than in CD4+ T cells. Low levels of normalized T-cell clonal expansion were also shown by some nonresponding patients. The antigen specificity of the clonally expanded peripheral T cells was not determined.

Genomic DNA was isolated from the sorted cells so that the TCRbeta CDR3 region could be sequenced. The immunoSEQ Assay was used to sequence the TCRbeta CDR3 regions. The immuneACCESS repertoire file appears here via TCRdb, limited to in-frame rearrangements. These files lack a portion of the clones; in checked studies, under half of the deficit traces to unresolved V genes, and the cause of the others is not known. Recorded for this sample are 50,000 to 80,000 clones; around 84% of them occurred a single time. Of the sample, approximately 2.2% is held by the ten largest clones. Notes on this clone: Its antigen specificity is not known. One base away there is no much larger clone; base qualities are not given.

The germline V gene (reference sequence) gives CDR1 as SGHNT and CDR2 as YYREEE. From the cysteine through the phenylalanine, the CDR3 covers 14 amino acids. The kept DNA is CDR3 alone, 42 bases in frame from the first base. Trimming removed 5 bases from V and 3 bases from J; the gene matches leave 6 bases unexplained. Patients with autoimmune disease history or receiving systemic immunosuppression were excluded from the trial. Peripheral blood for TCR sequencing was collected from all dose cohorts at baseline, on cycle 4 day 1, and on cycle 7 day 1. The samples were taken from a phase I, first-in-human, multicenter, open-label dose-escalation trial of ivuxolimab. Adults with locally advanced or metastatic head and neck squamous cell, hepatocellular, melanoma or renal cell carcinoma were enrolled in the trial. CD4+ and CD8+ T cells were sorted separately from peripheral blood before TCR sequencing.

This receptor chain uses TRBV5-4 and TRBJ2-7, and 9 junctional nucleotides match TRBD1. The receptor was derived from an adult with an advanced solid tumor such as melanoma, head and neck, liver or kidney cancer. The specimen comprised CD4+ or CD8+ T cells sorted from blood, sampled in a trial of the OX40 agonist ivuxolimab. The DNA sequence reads TGTGCCAGCAGACCGGACAGGGGAGACTACGAGCAGTACTTC. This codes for CASRPDRGDYEQYF. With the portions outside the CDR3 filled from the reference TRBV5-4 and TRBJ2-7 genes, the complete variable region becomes ETGVTQSPTHLIKTRGQQVTLRCSSQSGHNTVSWYQQALGQGPQFIFQYYREEENGRGNFPPRFSGLQFPNYSSELNVNALELDDSALYLCASRPDRGDYEQYFGPGTRLTVT.